What follows are 24 T cell receptor beta chains derived from one specimen sequenced in a study of OX40 agonist ivuxolimab in advanced cancers. Here immunoSEQ multiplex PCR was the method, and the copy in TCRdb shows in-frame clones only, minus some. The sample shows 96,000 or so clones, more than 80% of them seen only once. The sample here was CD4+ or CD8+ T cells sorted from blood, taken in a trial of the OX40 agonist ivuxolimab. The receptors were sampled from an adult with an advanced solid tumor such as melanoma, head and neck, liver or kidney cancer.

The CDR3 is CASITLGGIDEAFF. CDR3 bases: TGTGCCAGCATCACACTGGGAGGGATAGATGAAGCTTTCTTT. This sequence joins TRBV6-1 and TRBJ1-1; D is unclear. The CDR3 is 14 residues long. Germline values: CDR1 MNHNS, CDR2 SASEGT. The V end was cut by 7 bases, the J end by 7 bases, with 19 bases between.

The chain recombines TRBV5-6 with TRBJ1-2; D not resolved. The CDR3 spans 15 residues. CDR1 is SGHDT, CDR2 YYEEEE, per germline. V was cut by 4 bases and J by 5 bases, with 18 bases left in between. CDR3 sequence: CASSRSRPLGYGYTF. The CDR3 nucleotides read TGTGCCAGCAGCCGATCCAGACCGCTCGGTTATGGCTACACCTTC.

The chain couples TRBV15 to TRBJ2-5, with D tentatively TRBD2 (6 bases). The CDR3 sequence is 14 residues long. Trimming took off 1 base at V and 1 base at J, with 7 bases between the two ends. Germline V gives CDR1 LNHNV, CDR2 YYDKDF (reference sequence). CDR3 coding DNA: TGTGCCACCAGCAGAGGCGGGACCCAAGAGACCCAGTACTTC. Protein sequence: CATSRGGTQETQYF.

V usage is TRBV9 and J usage is TRBJ1-1; TRBD1 matches 8 bases. Germline CDR1 is SGDLS and CDR2 is YYNGEE. Trimming cost V 0 bases and J 1 base; bases outside gene matches: 2. CDR3 length: 15 amino acids. The CDR3 reads CASSVVDRGNTEAFF. DNA for the CDR3: TGTGCCAGCAGCGTAGTTGACAGGGGGAACACTGAAGCTTTCTTT. Based on the CDR3 plus reference TRBV9 and TRBJ1-1, the full variable domain is DSGVTQTPKHLITATGQRVTLRCSPRSGDLSVYWYQQSLDQGLQFLIQYYNGEERAKGNILERFSAQQFPDLHSELNLSSLELGDSALYFCASSVVDRGNTEAFFGQGTRLTVV.

V and J are TRBV19 and TRBJ2-4; TRBD2 might be the D (5 bases). Germline V gene sequence: CDR1 LNHDA, CDR2 SQIVND (reference sequence). The V gene lost 5 bases and the J gene lost 5 bases, with 16 bases spanning the gap. The CDR3 extends over 15 amino acids. CDR3 sequence (DNA): TGTGCCAGTAGTCTCGCCGGGGTTGGGCAAAACATTCAGTACTTC. As protein: CASSLAGVGQNIQYF. Looking up the rest from reference TRBV19 and TRBJ2-4 gives the full variable domain: DGGITQSPKYLFRKEGQNVTLSCEQNLNHDAMYWYRQDPGQGLRLIYYSQIVNDFQKGDIAEGYSVSREKKESFPLTVTSAQKNPTAFYLCASSLAGVGQNIQYFGAGTRLSVL.

J is TRBJ1-6 and V is TRBV30; D is unresolved. Germline CDR1 is GTSNPN and CDR2 is SVGIG (reference sequence). V lost 0 bases to trimming and J lost 1 base, with 7 bases between them. This CDR3 has 15 residues. This chain's CDR3 is CAWSVRVSYNSPLHF. The CDR3 region has the DNA TGTGCCTGGAGTGTACGAGTTTCCTATAATTCACCCCTCCACTTT. The variable domain in full, completed from reference TRBV30 and TRBJ1-6, reads SQTIHQWPATLVQPVGSPLSLECTVEGTSNPNLYWYRQAAGRGLQLLFYSVGIGQISSEVPQNLSASRPQDRQFILSSKKLLLSDSGFYLCAWSVRVSYNSPLHFGNGTRLTVT.

This chain uses TRBV5-1 with TRBJ2-7, with D perhaps TRBD2 (6 bases). The CDR3 sequence is 17 residues long. Germline values: CDR1 SGHRS, CDR2 YFSETQ. V was clipped by 0 bases and J by 6 bases, with 22 bases between them. CDR3 DNA sequence: TGCGCCAGCAGCTTGGCCGCGGGAAACCGGTTCCCCGGCGAGCAGTACTTC. Amino acid sequence: CASSLAAGNRFPGEQYF.

The chain links TRBV2 to TRBJ1-4, with a possible D match to TRBD1 (6 bases). V was cut by 5 bases and J by 5 bases, with 9 bases left in between. The CDR3 length is 13 residues. Germline lookup yields CDR1 SNHLY and CDR2 FYNNEI. CDR3 DNA: TGTGCCAGCAGTTGGGGGGGCAATGAAAAACTGTTTTTT. Translating it yields CASSWGGNEKLFF.

V gene TRBV14 combines with J gene TRBJ2-5; 13 positions match TRBD2. V trimming: 5 bases; J trimming: 5 bases; junction bases outside the gene matches: 5. In germline, CDR1 is SGHDN, CDR2 FVKESK. The CDR3 runs 15 residues. CDR3 nucleotide sequence: TGTGCCAGCAGCATCGGACTAGCGGGAGCCGAGACCCAGTACTTC. This translates into CASSIGLAGAETQYF.

The rearrangement joins TRBV10-1 to TRBJ2-2; D could derive from TRBD1 or TRBD2 (5 bases each). This CDR3 is built from 14 residues. Germline V gene lookup returns CDR1 WNHNN and CDR2 SYGVQD (reference sequence). Trimming shortened V by 6 bases and J by 7 bases, and 15 bases separated the two germline ends. CDR3 sequence: CASSAGTTSGELFF. For the CDR3, the DNA is TGCGCCAGCAGCGCCGGGACCACTAGCGGGGAGCTGTTTTTT.

Only a few counts were recorded for this clone. The CDR3 spells CASQLAGRSTDTQYF. The CDR3 nucleotides read TGTGCCAGCCAACTAGCGGGGAGGAGCACAGATACGCAGTATTTT. The rearrangement links TRBV2 to TRBJ2-3, with 10 bases fitting TRBD2. The CDR3 consists of 15 residues. Looked up from germline, CDR1 is SNHLY and CDR2 is FYNNEI. With 8 bases clipped from V and 0 bases from J, the junction kept 5 bases outside the gene matches.

The chain employs TRBV6-1 and TRBJ2-7; the D is unclear. V was shortened by 0 bases and J by 3 bases, with 6 bases between the two germline ends. CDR1 is MNHNS, CDR2 SASEGT, per germline. This CDR3 has 13 amino acids. The CDR3: CASSEADNYEQYF. CDR3 nucleotides: TGTGCCAGCAGTGAAGCTGACAACTACGAGCAGTACTTC.

V and J are TRBV7-8 and TRBJ2-5; 9 positions match TRBD2. The CDR3 runs 16 residues. J was trimmed by 2 bases and V by 3 bases; bases with no gene match: 7. Germline V gene sequence: CDR1 SGHVS, CDR2 FQNEAQ. The CDR3 region is CASSFQTSGKQETQYF. The CDR3, as DNA: TGTGCCAGCAGCTTCCAGACTAGCGGAAAACAAGAGACCCAGTACTTC.

V is TRBV4-2 and J is TRBJ2-5, with D perhaps matching TRBD2 (5 bases). From germline, CDR1 is LGHNA and CDR2 YNFKEQ. Trimming left V 3 bases short and J 5 bases short, with 13 bases between. This CDR3 comprises 14 residues. CDR3 coding DNA: TGTGCCAGCAGCCAGGGCTCACTAGGGGAGACCCAGTACTTC. Translating gives CASSQGSLGETQYF.

The rearrangement uses TRBV5-1 and TRBJ2-7, with 7 bases matching TRBD1. CDR1 is SGHRS and CDR2 is YFSETQ in the germline V gene. The V segment lost 0 bases and the J segment 2 bases; nucleotides outside the gene matches: 2. This CDR3 has 14 residues. The CDR3 bases are TGCGCCAGCAGCTTGGAGACAGGGCCCTACGAGCAGTACTTC. Translating it yields CASSLETGPYEQYF.

V gene TRBV5-1 combines with J gene TRBJ2-7; 8 bases agree with TRBD1. V was clipped by 1 base and J by 2 bases; unmatched bases: 8. CDR1 and CDR2 (germline): SGHRS, YFSETQ. This CDR3 has 16 residues. The CDR3 DNA follows: TGCGCCAGCAGCTTGCAAGGGACAGGCTTACCCTACGAGCAGTACTTC. Protein sequence: CASSLQGTGLPYEQYF.

This chain joins TRBV7-2 and TRBJ2-3; 9 nucleotides line up with TRBD2. Germline values: CDR1 SGHTA, CDR2 FQGNSA. CDR3 length: 19 residues. Trimming at V came to 1 base and at J to 0 bases, leaving 11 bases not matched to a gene. The CDR3 protein is CASSLVGSGGGTSTDTQYF. The DNA for the CDR3 is TGTGCCAGCAGCTTAGTGGGTAGCGGGGGTGGCACTAGCACAGATACGCAGTATTTT.

In this sample, this clone turned up once. The chain combines TRBV6-6 with TRBJ1-2; D gene ambiguous. Trimming removed 6 bases from V and 5 bases from J, with 13 bases in between. CDR3 length: 13 amino acids. Per germline, CDR1 MNHNY and CDR2 SVGAGI (reference sequence). CDR3 nucleotide sequence: TGTGCCAGCAGACATGACAAAGGATATGGCTACACCTTC. Amino acid sequence: CASRHDKGYGYTF.

The J gene is TRBJ2-3, the V gene TRBV4-3; D ambiguous. Germline V lookup: CDR1 LGHNA, CDR2 YSLEER. The ends were cut back, 1 base at V and 1 base at J, with 9 bases in the middle. The CDR3 covers 15 residues. This CDR3 is CASSQGIGRTDTQYF. DNA of the CDR3: TGCGCCAGCAGCCAAGGGATTGGACGCACAGATACGCAGTATTTT.

This clone turned up a few times. V and J are TRBV19 and TRBJ1-4, with 9 bases lining up with TRBD1. V dropped 6 bases and J dropped 1; count of bases not matched to a gene: 3. This CDR3 spans 15 amino acids. Germline loops: CDR1 LNHDA, CDR2 SQIVND (reference sequence). CDR3 in DNA: TGTGCCAGTAGCACAGGGGGCCGAACTAATGAAAAACTGTTTTTT. Its protein is CASSTGGRTNEKLFF.

This clone was counted only a few times. V is TRBV27 and J is TRBJ1-2; the D gene is possibly TRBD1 (6 bases). Germline CDR1 MNHEY, CDR2 SMNVEV (reference sequence). V gave up 4 bases and J gave up 5 bases, with 14 bases separating them. The CDR3 sequence is 14 residues long. CDR3 DNA sequence: TGTGCCAGCAGTTATTCAAGGGGGGAATATGGCTACACCTTC. Translated: CASSYSRGEYGYTF.

This clone has just one count. This chain connects TRBV23-1 to TRBJ2-3, with TRBD2 identical over 10 bases. TRBV23-1 is filed as an ORF, its function uncertain. This CDR3 has 16 residues. J lost 5 bases, V lost 7 bases, and 12 bases had no gene match. The CDR3 loop is CASIFLAGACQDTQYF. CDR3 in DNA: TGCGCCAGCATCTTCCTAGCGGGGGCCTGTCAAGATACGCAGTATTTT.

The chain links TRBV4-3 to TRBJ2-1, with unresolved D. The germline V gene encodes CDR1 LGHNA and CDR2 YSLEER. With 1 base removed from V and 4 bases from J, the gap between germline ends came to 8 bases. CDR3 size: 14 residues. CDR3 region: CASSQGSGYNEQFF. CDR3 coding DNA: TGCGCCAGCAGCCAAGGATCAGGATACAATGAGCAGTTCTTC.

V gene TRBV7-2 combines with J gene TRBJ2-7; 16 bases align to TRBD2. Trimming cost V 6 bases and J 7 bases; bases outside gene matches: 15. The CDR3 sequence is 18 residues long. Germline loops: CDR1 SGHTA, CDR2 FQGNSA. The CDR3 sequence is CASSRGTSGGAPSREQYF. The CDR3 DNA is TGTGCCAGCAGTCGTGGGACTAGCGGGGGGGCACCCAGCCGGGAGCAGTACTTC.